These T cell receptor beta chains were read from a single sample in a study of human T cells and chemical hapten exposure. One entry per CDR3 protein, called by TCRdb with MiXCR from the RACE reads. The table lists 300,000 to 450,000 distinct CDR3 sequences, less than 6.5% of them singletons, with around 2.6% in the top ten. The source was whole blood, collected in connection with sensitization to the hapten diphenylcyclopropenone (DPC). Every receptor here comes from a woman aged 45-65 years with alopecia areata. Some clones in this sample may be carry-over from other donors' samples. The conserved cysteine and the conserved F or W are not part of the CDR3 here. Each record gives: CDR3 protein, D gene, V gene, clone size, J gene. A D gene is named only where the DNA matches it firmly. Size is stated for part of the rows, as once, few or many counts, or as a class when the clone is expanded.

cdr3_aa: ASRPAGRSYEQY; d_call: .; v_call: TRBV5-1; clone_size: few; j_call: TRBJ2-7
cdr3_aa: ASSPSPKETQY; d_call: .; v_call: TRBV7-8; clone_size: .; j_call: TRBJ2-5
cdr3_aa: ASSFEGRVNTEAF; d_call: .; v_call: TRBV12-3/TRBV12-4; clone_size: many; j_call: TRBJ1-1
cdr3_aa: SASPLAVRADTQY; d_call: TRBD2; v_call: TRBV20-1; clone_size: few; j_call: TRBJ2-3
cdr3_aa: AIKEAGESYEQY; d_call: TRBD2; v_call: TRBV10-3; clone_size: few; j_call: TRBJ2-7
cdr3_aa: ASSGTFREQY; d_call: .; v_call: TRBV6-6; clone_size: many; j_call: TRBJ2-7
cdr3_aa: ASSSPGPGYNSPLH; d_call: .; v_call: TRBV5-6; clone_size: many; j_call: TRBJ1-6
cdr3_aa: ASSRVGEEETQY; d_call: .; v_call: TRBV10-1; clone_size: .; j_call: TRBJ2-5
cdr3_aa: ASSQIAGGANEQF; d_call: TRBD2; v_call: TRBV3-1; clone_size: many; j_call: TRBJ2-1
cdr3_aa: ASSVSGAGEQY; d_call: .; v_call: TRBV7-2; clone_size: many; j_call: TRBJ2-7
cdr3_aa: ASSPSTGNSPLH; d_call: TRBD1; v_call: TRBV9; clone_size: few; j_call: TRBJ1-6
cdr3_aa: ASSEYSGGGNEQF; d_call: TRBD2; v_call: TRBV10-2; clone_size: .; j_call: TRBJ2-1
cdr3_aa: SAPAGGPGEQF; d_call: TRBD2; v_call: TRBV29-1; clone_size: few; j_call: TRBJ2-1
cdr3_aa: ASSLSAGRETQY; d_call: TRBD2; v_call: TRBV28; clone_size: many; j_call: TRBJ2-5
cdr3_aa: ASSYPGSQETQY; d_call: .; v_call: TRBV6-5; clone_size: few; j_call: TRBJ2-5
cdr3_aa: SVVLANTGELF; d_call: .; v_call: TRBV29-1; clone_size: few; j_call: TRBJ2-2
cdr3_aa: SAEGSGRYEQY; d_call: .; v_call: TRBV20-1; clone_size: few; j_call: TRBJ2-7
cdr3_aa: ASSGLKNTGELF; d_call: .; v_call: TRBV2; clone_size: .; j_call: TRBJ2-2
cdr3_aa: ASSLQGRKETQY; d_call: .; v_call: TRBV5-1; clone_size: many; j_call: TRBJ2-5
cdr3_aa: ASSYRGANTEAF; d_call: .; v_call: TRBV6-5; clone_size: many; j_call: TRBJ1-1
cdr3_aa: ASSLGQGPYEQY; d_call: TRBD1; v_call: TRBV5-1; clone_size: many; j_call: TRBJ2-7
cdr3_aa: ASSVEGGPYNEQF; d_call: .; v_call: TRBV9; clone_size: many; j_call: TRBJ2-1
cdr3_aa: SAPASGTYNEQF; d_call: TRBD2; v_call: TRBV20-1; clone_size: many; j_call: TRBJ2-1
cdr3_aa: ASSLDGGPGAF; d_call: .; v_call: TRBV27; clone_size: many; j_call: TRBJ1-1
cdr3_aa: ASSLLGGRIYNEQF; d_call: TRBD2; v_call: TRBV5-1; clone_size: many; j_call: TRBJ2-1
cdr3_aa: SATPSSYEQY; d_call: .; v_call: TRBV20-1; clone_size: many; j_call: TRBJ2-7